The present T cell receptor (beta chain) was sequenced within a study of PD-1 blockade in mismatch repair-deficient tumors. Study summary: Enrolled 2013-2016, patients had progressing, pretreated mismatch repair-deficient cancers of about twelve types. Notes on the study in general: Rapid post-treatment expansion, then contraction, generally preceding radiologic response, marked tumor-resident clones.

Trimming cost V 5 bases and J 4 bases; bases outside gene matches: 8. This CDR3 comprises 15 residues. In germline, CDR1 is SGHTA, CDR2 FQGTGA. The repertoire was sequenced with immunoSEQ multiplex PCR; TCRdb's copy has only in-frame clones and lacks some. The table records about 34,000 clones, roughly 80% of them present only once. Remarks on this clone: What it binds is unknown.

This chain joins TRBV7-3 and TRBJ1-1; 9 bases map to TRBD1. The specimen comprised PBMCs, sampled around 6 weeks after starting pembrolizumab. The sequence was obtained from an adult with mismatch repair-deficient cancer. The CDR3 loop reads CASSPTTGGATEAFF. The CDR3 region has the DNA TGTGCCAGCAGCCCGACGACAGGGGGGGCCACTGAAGCTTTCTTT.